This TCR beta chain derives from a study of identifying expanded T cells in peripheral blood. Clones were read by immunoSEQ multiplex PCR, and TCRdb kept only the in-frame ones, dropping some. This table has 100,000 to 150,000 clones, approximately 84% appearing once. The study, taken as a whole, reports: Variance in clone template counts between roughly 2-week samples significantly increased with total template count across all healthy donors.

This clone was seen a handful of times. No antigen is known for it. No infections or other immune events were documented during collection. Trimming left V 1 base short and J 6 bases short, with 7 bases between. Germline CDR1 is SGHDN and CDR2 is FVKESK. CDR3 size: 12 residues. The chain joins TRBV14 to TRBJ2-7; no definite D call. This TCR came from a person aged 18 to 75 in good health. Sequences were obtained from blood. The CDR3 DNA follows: TGTGCCAGCAGCCAAGGGGCCGCCGAGCAGTACTTC. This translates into CASSQGAAEQYF.